This TCR beta chain is drawn from a study of cytomegalovirus exposure and HLA in healthy donors. As to this clone: Its matching antigen is unknown.

Study results and limitations: Across all donors, roughly uniform sequencing depth was an assumption of the presence/absence analyses. Within an earlier analysis, most TCR beta V segments proved productive either about 87% or about 30% of the time. Investigators reported more than 150 TCR beta chains as tied to cytomegalovirus.

The PCR employed 60 Vbeta primers together with 13 Jbeta primers. Measured with immunoSEQ multiplex PCR; TCRdb has only the in-frame clones, and not every one. The sample lists about 99,000 clones, around 80% occurring once. The V gene's germline CDR1 is SGHNT and CDR2 YYREEE (reference sequence). CDR3 length equals 13 residues. The V gene end was trimmed by 5 bases and the J gene end by 5 bases; junction bases not matched to a gene: 5. Samples came from healthy bone marrow donors. The source of this sequence is a male donor in good health and CMV-seropositive. Sequencing used PBMCs. The chain carries TRBV5-4 and TRBJ2-5; 8 positions match TRBD2. The CDR3 sequence: CASSRGGRETQYF. The CDR3 coding sequence is TGTGCCAGCAGTCGGGGGGGGCGGGAGACCCAGTACTTC.